Listed below are T cell receptor beta chains from one sample, sequenced in a study of shared clonotypes between healthy human individuals. TCRdb's copy holds only in-frame clones and misses some; the assay was immunoSEQ multiplex PCR. The sample comprises 600,000 to 750,000 clones, roughly 91% of which are singletons, and 30% to 40% rests with the top ten. Material: memory CD8+ T cells from PBMCs. The receptors stem from a young man in good health. Some clones in this sample may be carry-over from other donors' samples. CDR3s include the opening cysteine and the closing phenylalanine or tryptophan. The D gene is left open where the match is weak. The size of a clone is reported for some rows only, either as once, few or many, or as a class for expanded clones.

>TRBV29-1|.|.|TRBJ2-1
TGCAGCGTTGTTGAGGGGAACTCCTACAATGAGCAGTTCTTC
CSVVEGNSYNEQFF
>TRBV6-1|.|.|TRBJ2-7
TGTGCCAGCAGTCCTTCGGGCAGGACTAAATACGAGCAGTACTTC
CASSPSGRTKYEQYF
>TRBV2|.|TRBD2|TRBJ2-4
TGTGCCAGCAGTGAACGGACTAGCGCCAAAAACATTCAGTACTTC
CASSERTSAKNIQYF
>TRBV9|.|.|TRBJ2-1
TGTGCCAGCAGCGTAGGACAGTTCAGTGAGCAGTTCTTC
CASSVGQFSEQFF
>TRBV11-2|.|.|TRBJ1-1
TGTGCCAGCAGCTCGTCTCGGGGAGGGGGCACTGAAGCTTTCTTT
CASSSSRGGGTEAFF
>TRBV28|.|.|TRBJ2-1
TGTGCCAGCAGTTCCCGCGAACTGGGACGGAGCTACTACAATGAGCAGTTCTTC
CASSSRELGRSYYNEQFF
>TRBV9|.|.|TRBJ2-2
TGTGCCAGCAGCGTAGGAGGAGGGGGGAGCACCGGGGAGCTGTTTTTT
CASSVGGGGSTGELFF
>TRBV28|once|.|TRBJ2-3
TGTGCCAGCAGCTTAGCGTACAGGGAAATAGGTACGCAGTATTTT
CASSLAYREIGTQYF
>TRBV7-9|.|TRBD2|TRBJ2-2
TGTGCCAGCGGGAGACTAGCGGGGCCCGGGGAGCTGTTTTTT
CASGRLAGPGELFF
>TRBV30|.|.|TRBJ1-2
TGTGCCTGGAGTACCCGGGACGGGTCGCTCGCAGACTATGGCTACACCTTC
CAWSTRDGSLADYGYTF
>TRBV2|.|.|TRBJ2-3
TGTGCCACCACGACAGGACAAGCCACAGATACGCAGTATTTT
CATTTGQATDTQYF
>TRBV28|.|TRBD2|TRBJ2-5
TGTGCCAGCAGTTTCCCCGGGGAGGGGGAGACCCAGTACTTC
CASSFPGEGETQYF